The TCR beta chain under discussion was sequenced for a study of early T cells in non-severe SARS-CoV-2 infection. The CDR3 loop spans 15 amino acids. Trimming removed 1 base at V and 0 bases at J, with 7 bases between. In germline, CDR1 is SNHLY, CDR2 FYNNEI. Individual cDNA molecules each received unique molecular identifiers attached to them. Each CDR3 protein is one row after TCRdb ran MiXCR on the 5' RACE reads. The sample contains approximately 77,000 distinct CDR3 sequences, 10% to 15% of which appear only once. Material for sequencing was whole blood. This TCR was sampled from an adult who was a healthcare worker with PCR-confirmed SARS-CoV-2 infection or an uninfected control (not recorded which). The chain combines TRBV2 with TRBJ1-3; D is uncertain. CDR3 loop: CASSEGRSSGNTIYF. Written as DNA, the CDR3 is TGTGCCAGCAGTGAAGGCAGGAGCTCTGGAAACACCATATATTTT.